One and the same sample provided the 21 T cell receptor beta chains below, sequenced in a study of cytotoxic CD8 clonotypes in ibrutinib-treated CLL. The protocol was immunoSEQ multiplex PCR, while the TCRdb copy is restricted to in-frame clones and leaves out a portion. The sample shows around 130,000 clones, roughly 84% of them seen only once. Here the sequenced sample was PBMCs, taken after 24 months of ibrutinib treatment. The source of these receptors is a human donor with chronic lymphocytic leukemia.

Here the CDR3 reads CASSSPAGAGINNEQFF. The CDR3, as DNA: TGTGCCAGCAGCTCACCCGCCGGAGCGGGGATTAACAATGAGCAGTTCTTC. The chain combines TRBV11-2 with TRBJ2-1, with 7 bases aligning to TRBD2. The CDR3 runs to 17 residues. The germline gives CDR1 SGHAT, CDR2 FQNNGV. J was trimmed by 5 bases and V by 4 bases; bases with no gene match: 14.

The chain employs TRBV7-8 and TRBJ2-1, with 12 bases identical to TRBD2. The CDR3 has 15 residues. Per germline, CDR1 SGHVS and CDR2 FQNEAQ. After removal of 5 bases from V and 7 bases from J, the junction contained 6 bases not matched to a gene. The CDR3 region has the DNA TGTGCCAGCAGCCGTACTAGCGGGGGGACGAATGAGCAGTTCTTC. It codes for CASSRTSGGTNEQFF.

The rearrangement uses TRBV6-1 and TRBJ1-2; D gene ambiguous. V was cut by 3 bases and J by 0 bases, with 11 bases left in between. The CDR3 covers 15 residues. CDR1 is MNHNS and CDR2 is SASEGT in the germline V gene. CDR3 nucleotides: TGTGCCAGCAGTGACCCCTCCGGGGCTAACTATGGCTACACCTTC. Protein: CASSDPSGANYGYTF.

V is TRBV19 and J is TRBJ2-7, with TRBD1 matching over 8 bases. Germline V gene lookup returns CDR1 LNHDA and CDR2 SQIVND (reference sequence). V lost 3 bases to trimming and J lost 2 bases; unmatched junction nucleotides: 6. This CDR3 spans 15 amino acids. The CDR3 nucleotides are TGTGCCAGTAGTATTAGGACAGGGAATACCTACGAGCAGTACTTC. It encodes CASSIRTGNTYEQYF.

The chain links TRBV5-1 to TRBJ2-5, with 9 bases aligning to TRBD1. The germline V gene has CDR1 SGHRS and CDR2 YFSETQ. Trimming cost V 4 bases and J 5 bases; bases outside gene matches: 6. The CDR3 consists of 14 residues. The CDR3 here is CASSPQGQGETQYF. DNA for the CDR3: TGCGCCAGCAGCCCCCAAGGACAGGGGGAGACCCAGTACTTC.

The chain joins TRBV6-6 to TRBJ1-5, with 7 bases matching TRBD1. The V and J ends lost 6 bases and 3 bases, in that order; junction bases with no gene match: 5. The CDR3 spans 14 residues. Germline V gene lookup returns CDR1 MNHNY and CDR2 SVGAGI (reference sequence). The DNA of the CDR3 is TGTGCCAGCAGGGTGACAGGGATCAATCAGCCCCAGCATTTT. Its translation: CASRVTGINQPQHF.

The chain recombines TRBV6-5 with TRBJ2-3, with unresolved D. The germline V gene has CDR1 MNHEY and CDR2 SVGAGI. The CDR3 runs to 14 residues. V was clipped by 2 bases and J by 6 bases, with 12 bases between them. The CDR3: CASSYPTRADTQYF. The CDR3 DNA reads TGTGCCAGCAGTTACCCTACAAGGGCGGATACGCAGTATTTT.

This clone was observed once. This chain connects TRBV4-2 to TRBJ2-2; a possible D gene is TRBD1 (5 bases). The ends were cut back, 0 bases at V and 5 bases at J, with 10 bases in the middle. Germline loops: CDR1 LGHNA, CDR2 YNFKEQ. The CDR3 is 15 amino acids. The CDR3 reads CASSQDGRGTGELFF. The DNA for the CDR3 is TGTGCCAGCAGCCAAGACGGAAGGGGTACCGGGGAGCTGTTTTTT.

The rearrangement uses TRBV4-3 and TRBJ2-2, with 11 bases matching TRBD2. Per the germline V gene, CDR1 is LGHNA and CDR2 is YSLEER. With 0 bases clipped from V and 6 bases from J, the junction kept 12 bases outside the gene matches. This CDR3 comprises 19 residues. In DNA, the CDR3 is TGCGCCAGCAGCCAAGATCTTAGTCCACTAGCGGGGGCCCCCGGGGAGCTGTTTTTT. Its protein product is CASSQDLSPLAGAPGELFF.

The CDR3 sequence: CASSLDRGPNYGYTF. The CDR3 bases are TGTGCCAGCAGCTTAGACAGGGGCCCCAACTATGGCTACACCTTC. This chain links TRBV7-2 with TRBJ1-2; 7 bases are a match to TRBD1. CDR3 size: 15 residues. The ends lost 1 base at V and 2 bases at J; junction bases unmatched: 4. CDR1 and CDR2 (germline): SGHTA, FQGNSA.

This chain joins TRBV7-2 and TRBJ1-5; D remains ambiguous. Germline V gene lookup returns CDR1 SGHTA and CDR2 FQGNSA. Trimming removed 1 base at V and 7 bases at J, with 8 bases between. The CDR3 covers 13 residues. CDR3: CASSLGRAQPQHF. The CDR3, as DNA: TGTGCCAGCAGCTTAGGACGGGCGCAGCCCCAGCATTTT.

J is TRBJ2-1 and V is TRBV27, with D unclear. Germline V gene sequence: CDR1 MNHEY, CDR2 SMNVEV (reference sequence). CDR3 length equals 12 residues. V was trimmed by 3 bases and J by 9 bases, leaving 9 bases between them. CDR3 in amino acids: CASSFTFGEQFF. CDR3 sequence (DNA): TGTGCCAGCAGTTTTACGTTCGGTGAGCAGTTCTTC.

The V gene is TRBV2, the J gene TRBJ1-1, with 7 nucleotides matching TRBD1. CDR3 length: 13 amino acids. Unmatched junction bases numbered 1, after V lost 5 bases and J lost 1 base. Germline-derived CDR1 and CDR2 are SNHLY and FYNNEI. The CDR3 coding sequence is TGTGCCAGCAGTTACAGGGGGAACACTGAAGCTTTCTTT. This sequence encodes CASSYRGNTEAFF.

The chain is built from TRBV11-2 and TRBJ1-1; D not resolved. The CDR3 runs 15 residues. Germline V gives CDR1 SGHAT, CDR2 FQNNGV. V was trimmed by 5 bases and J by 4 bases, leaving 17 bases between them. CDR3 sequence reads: CASSPTRGVSTEAFF. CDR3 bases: TGTGCCAGCAGCCCTACTCGTGGGGTGAGCACTGAAGCTTTCTTT. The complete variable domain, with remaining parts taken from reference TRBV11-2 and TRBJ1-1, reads EAGVAQSPRYKIIEKRQSVAFWCNPISGHATLYWYQQILGQGPKLLIQFQNNGVVDDSQLPKDRFSAERLKGVDSTLKIQPAKLEDSAVYLCASSPTRGVSTEAFFGQGTRLTVV.

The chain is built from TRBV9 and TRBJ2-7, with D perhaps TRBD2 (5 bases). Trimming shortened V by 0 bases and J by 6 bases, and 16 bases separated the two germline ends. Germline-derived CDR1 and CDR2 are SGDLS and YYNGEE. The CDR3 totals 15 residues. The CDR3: CASSVGGIGFGEQYF. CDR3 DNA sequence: TGTGCCAGCAGCGTAGGAGGGATTGGGTTCGGCGAGCAGTACTTC.

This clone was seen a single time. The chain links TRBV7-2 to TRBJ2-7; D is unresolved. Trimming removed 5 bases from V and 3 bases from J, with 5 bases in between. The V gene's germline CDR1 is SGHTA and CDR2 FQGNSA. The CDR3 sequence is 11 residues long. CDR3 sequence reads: CASSQIYEQYF. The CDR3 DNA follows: TGTGCCAGCAGCCAGATCTACGAGCAGTACTTC.

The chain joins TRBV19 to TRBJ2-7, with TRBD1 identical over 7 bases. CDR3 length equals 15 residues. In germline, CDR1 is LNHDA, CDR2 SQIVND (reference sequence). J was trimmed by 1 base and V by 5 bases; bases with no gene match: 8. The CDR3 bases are TGTGCCAGTAGTGAAATCCAGGGGGTTTCCTACGAGCAGTACTTC. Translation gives CASSEIQGVSYEQYF.

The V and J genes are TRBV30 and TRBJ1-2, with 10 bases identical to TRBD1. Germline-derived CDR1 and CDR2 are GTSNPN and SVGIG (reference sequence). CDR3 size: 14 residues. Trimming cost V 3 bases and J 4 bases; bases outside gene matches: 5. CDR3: CAWRGQGRAYGYTF. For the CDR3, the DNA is TGTGCCTGGAGGGGACAGGGGCGCGCCTATGGCTACACCTTC.

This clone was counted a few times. CDR3 sequence: CASKSQWSNQPQHF. DNA for the CDR3: TGTGCCAGTAAAAGTCAGTGGAGCAATCAGCCCCAGCATTTT. The chain employs TRBV19 and TRBJ1-5; D gene ambiguous. The V gene lost 7 bases and the J gene lost 1 base, with 11 bases spanning the gap. The CDR3 spans 14 residues. CDR1 and CDR2 (germline): LNHDA, SQIVND (reference sequence).

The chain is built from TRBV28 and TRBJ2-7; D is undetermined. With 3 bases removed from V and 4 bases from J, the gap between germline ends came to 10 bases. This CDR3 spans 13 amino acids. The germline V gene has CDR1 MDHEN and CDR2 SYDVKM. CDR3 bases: TGTGCCAGCAGTTTGACCCAGGCGTACGAGCAGTACTTC. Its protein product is CASSLTQAYEQYF.

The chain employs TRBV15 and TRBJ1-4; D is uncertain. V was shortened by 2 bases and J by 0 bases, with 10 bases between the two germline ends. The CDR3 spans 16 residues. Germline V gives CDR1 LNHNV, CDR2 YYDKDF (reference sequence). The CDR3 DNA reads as TGTGCCACCAGCAGACCCCTAGTTGCAACTAATGAAAAACTGTTTTTT. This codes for CATSRPLVATNEKLFF.